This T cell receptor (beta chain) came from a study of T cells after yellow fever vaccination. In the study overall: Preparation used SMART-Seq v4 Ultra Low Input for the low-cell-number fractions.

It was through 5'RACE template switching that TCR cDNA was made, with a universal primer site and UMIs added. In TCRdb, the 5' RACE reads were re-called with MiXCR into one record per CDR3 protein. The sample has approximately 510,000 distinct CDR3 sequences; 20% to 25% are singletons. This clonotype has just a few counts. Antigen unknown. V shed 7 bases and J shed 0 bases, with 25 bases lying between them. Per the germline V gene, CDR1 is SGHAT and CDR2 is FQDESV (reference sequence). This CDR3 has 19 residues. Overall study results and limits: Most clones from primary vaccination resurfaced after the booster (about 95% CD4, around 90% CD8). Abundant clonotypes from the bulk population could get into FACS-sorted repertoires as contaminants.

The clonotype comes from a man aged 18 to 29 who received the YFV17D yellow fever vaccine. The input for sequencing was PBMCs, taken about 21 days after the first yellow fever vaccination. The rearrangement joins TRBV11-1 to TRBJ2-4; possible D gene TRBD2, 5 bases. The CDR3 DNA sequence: TGTGCCAGCACCCGGGATTTTCCCACGAAAATCCTAGCCAAAAACATTCAGTACTTC. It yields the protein CASTRDFPTKILAKNIQYF.